The T cell receptor beta chain under discussion was sequenced for a study of blood T cells in healthy people across ages. The overall study: The capture of about one barcoded beta molecule per two T cells was achieved by template switching.

The V and J ends lost 2 bases and 3 bases, in that order; junction bases with no gene match: 6. The CDR3 sequence is 15 residues long. CDR1 MNHEY and CDR2 SMNVEV come from the germline V gene (reference sequence). This clonotype was seen a few times. For the second PCR, which ran for 7 to 11 cycles, a sample-barcoded 5' primer and a J-beta primer mix were used. Each cDNA molecule received a tag from a template-switch adaptor that had 12 random nucleotides. TCRdb processed the 5' RACE reads anew with MiXCR; each CDR3 protein has one entry. The data contain about 670,000 distinct CDR3 sequences, roughly 43% of them singletons.

J is TRBJ2-7 and V is TRBV27; 8 bases are shared with TRBD1. This clonotype was obtained from a man older than 75 in good health. The sequenced material came from blood. Written as DNA, the CDR3 is TGTGCCAGCAGTTTACGACAGGGGTCCCACTACGAGCAGTACTTC. Amino acids: CASSLRQGSHYEQYF.